Listed here are 32 T cell receptor beta chains from one sample, sequenced in a study of response to subunit inactivated influenza vaccine. MiXCR, applied by TCRdb to the RT-PCR reads, yields one record per CDR3 protein. The data hold 500,000 to 750,000 distinct CDR3 sequences, with 12% to 15% observed a single time. Source: PBMCs from blood, taken about 12 days after vaccination. These receptors originate from a man aged 50-60 years who received an inactivated influenza vaccine.

This clonotype has only a few counts. The chain recombines TRBV2 with TRBJ2-7; D could derive from TRBD1 or TRBD2 (6 bases each). This CDR3 has 13 residues. Trimming removed 4 bases from V and 7 bases from J, with 14 bases in between. Germline V CDR1 and CDR2: SNHLY, FYNNEI. CDR3 nucleotide sequence: TGTGCCAGCAGTGGGGGGGCCTCAGGAGAGCAGTACTTC. Translated, it gives CASSGGASGEQYF.

In its sample, this clonotype was seen a few times. The rearrangement joins TRBV19 to TRBJ1-5, with D perhaps TRBD1 (5 bases). The germline V gene has CDR1 LNHDA and CDR2 SQIVND (reference sequence). The CDR3 runs to 13 residues. V lost 7 bases to trimming and J lost 7 bases, with 14 bases between them. The CDR3: CASNKAGRQPQHF. The CDR3, as DNA: TGTGCCAGTAATAAGGCAGGGCGCCAGCCCCAGCATTTT.

V is TRBV4-3 and J is TRBJ2-5; perhaps TRBD1 as D (5 bases). The CDR3 totals 14 residues. V was clipped by 3 bases and J by 1 base, with 9 bases between them. CDR1 LGHNA and CDR2 YSLEER come from the germline V gene. Written as DNA, the CDR3 is TGCGCCAGCAGCCAGCATGGGGCCCAAGAGACCCAGTACTTC. Protein product: CASSQHGAQETQYF.

This clonotype was detected a few times. The chain joins TRBV18 to TRBJ1-5, with a weak D call TRBD1 (6 bases). V was shortened by 3 bases and J by 0 bases, with 15 bases between the two germline ends. The CDR3 runs to 17 residues. Looked up from germline, CDR1 is KGHSH and CDR2 is LQKENI. The CDR3, as DNA: TGTGCCAGCTCACCTCAAGACACAGGGCCTAGCAATCAGCCCCAGCATTTT. This gives the protein CASSPQDTGPSNQPQHF.

This clonotype was recorded a few times. The chain joins TRBV6-2 or TRBV6-3 to TRBJ2-1; 7 bases match TRBD1. Germline V CDR1 and CDR2: MNHEY, SVGEGT. CDR3 length: 16 amino acids. With V trimmed by 0 bases and J by 7 bases, 9 bases remained unmatched. Written as DNA, the CDR3 is TGTGCCAGCAGTTACTCCCCTAAGGGGGCTCGGAATGAGCAGTTCTTC. Its translation is CASSYSPKGARNEQFF.

The chain links TRBV18 to TRBJ2-6, with D unresolved. Germline V gene lookup returns CDR1 KGHSH and CDR2 LQKENI. The length of the CDR3 is 17 residues. V lost 2 bases and J 0 bases, leaving 11 bases between the germline ends. The CDR3 sequence is CASSPTAGLSGANVLTF. CDR3 bases: TGTGCCAGCTCACCAACGGCAGGCCTCTCTGGGGCCAACGTCCTGACTTTC. The entire variable domain, with the rest obtained from reference TRBV18 and TRBJ2-6, is as follows: NAGVMQNPRHLVRRRGQEARLRCSPMKGHSHVYWYRQLPEEGLKFMVYLQKENIIDESGMPKERFSAEFPKEGPSILRIQQVVRGDSAAYFCASSPTAGLSGANVLTFGAGSRLTVL.

The chain is built from TRBV24-1 and TRBJ2-7; tentative D call: TRBD1 (6 bases). Germline V gives CDR1 KGHDR, CDR2 SFDVKD. The CDR3 contains 18 residues. V was clipped by 2 bases and J by 3 bases, with 22 bases between them. DNA of the CDR3: TGTGCCACCAGTGATTCCGCCCGGCCGGGACAAAGCGTCTACGAGCAGTACTTC. Protein sequence: CATSDSARPGQSVYEQYF.

This clonotype was picked up a small number of times. The CDR3 coding sequence is TGCAGTGCTAGTGGTAGCCGACAAGAGACCCAGTACTTC. This gives the protein CSASGSRQETQYF. The chain links TRBV20-1 to TRBJ2-5; D not certain. V lost 3 bases and J lost 2, with 10 bases in between. Germline V lookup: CDR1 DFQATT, CDR2 SNEGSKA (reference sequence). The CDR3 extends over 13 amino acids.

The chain joins TRBV20-1 to TRBJ2-7, with D possibly being TRBD2 (6 bases). The germline CDR1 and CDR2 sequences are DFQATT and SNEGSKA (reference sequence). This CDR3 is built from 13 residues. Between the trimmed V and J ends, which lost 3 bases and 2 bases, there was a span of 11 bases. CDR3 residues: CSASQRATYEQYF. The CDR3 DNA reads as TGCAGTGCTAGCCAGCGGGCCACCTACGAGCAGTACTTC.

DNA for the CDR3: TGCAGTGCGACACTCTTTAAGGGGGCCGTAACAGATACGCAGTATTTT. Protein product: CSATLFKGAVTDTQYF. This sequence joins TRBV20-1 and TRBJ2-3, with TRBD1 identical over 7 bases. Germline V CDR1 and CDR2: DFQATT, SNEGSKA (reference sequence). CDR3 length: 16 amino acids. V lost 6 bases to trimming and J lost 3 bases; unmatched junction nucleotides: 15.

The chain combines TRBV9 with TRBJ2-3; 10 bases are a match to TRBD2. Germline V lookup: CDR1 SGDLS, CDR2 YYNGEE. This CDR3 has 15 residues. The V segment lost 4 bases and the J segment 2 bases; nucleotides outside the gene matches: 4. The chain's CDR3 is CASSSTSGYTDTQYF. The CDR3 DNA follows: TGTGCCAGCAGCTCGACTAGCGGGTACACAGATACGCAGTATTTT.

The chain has TRBV12-3 or TRBV12-4 and TRBJ1-3, with D tentatively TRBD1 (6 bases). The CDR3 has 14 residues. With 9 bases removed from V and 0 bases from J, the gap between germline ends came to 12 bases. The CDR3 is CASAPGVSGNTIYF. The CDR3, as DNA: TGTGCCAGTGCGCCAGGGGTCTCTGGAAACACCATATATTTT.

The rearrangement links TRBV7-2 to TRBJ2-7, with 9 bases fitting TRBD2. Trimming at V came to 4 bases and at J to 5 bases, leaving 9 bases not matched to a gene. This CDR3 has 15 residues. Germline V gene data show CDR1 as SGHTA and CDR2 as FQGNSA. CDR3 sequence (DNA): TGTGCCAGCAGCTCCGGGCGGGGGGGTATCCACGAGCAGTACTTC. Amino acid sequence: CASSSGRGGIHEQYF.

The rearrangement joins TRBV20-1 to TRBJ2-3; no firm D call. The CDR3 is 12 residues long. Per the germline V gene, CDR1 is DFQATT and CDR2 is SNEGSKA (reference sequence). V was clipped by 3 bases and J by 3 bases, with 7 bases between them. The CDR3 DNA is TGCAGTGCTAGTAGTTCAACAGATACGCAGTATTTT. This gives the protein CSASSSTDTQYF.

The chain employs TRBV27 and TRBJ2-7; perhaps D is TRBD1 or TRBD2 (5 bases each). Germline CDR1 is MNHEY and CDR2 is SMNVEV (reference sequence). This CDR3 has 13 residues. V lost 6 bases to trimming and J lost 3 bases, with 12 bases between them. CDR3 in amino acids: CASRGDGLYEQYF. CDR3 DNA: TGTGCCAGCAGGGGGGACGGGCTCTACGAGCAGTACTTC.

V gene TRBV28 combines with J gene TRBJ2-3; D remains ambiguous. V lost 3 bases, J lost 4 bases, and 8 bases lay in between. Germline CDR1 is MDHEN and CDR2 is SYDVKM. The CDR3 covers 13 residues. The CDR3 is CASSLQTSDTQYF. DNA for the CDR3: TGTGCCAGCAGTTTGCAGACGTCAGATACGCAGTATTTT. The whole variable domain, filled in from reference TRBV28 and TRBJ2-3, reads DVKVTQSSRYLVKRTGEKVFLECVQDMDHENMFWYRQDPGLGLRLIYFSYDVKMKEKGDIPEGYSVSREKKERFSLILESASTNQTSMYLCASSLQTSDTQYFGPGTRLTVL.

This clonotype was counted between two and nine times. The chain recombines TRBV5-5 with TRBJ1-6; possibly TRBD1 for D (5 bases). Germline V lookup: CDR1 SGHKS, CDR2 YYEKEE (reference sequence). V gave up 4 bases and J gave up 10 bases, with 18 bases separating them. CDR3 length: 15 residues. The CDR3 DNA sequence: TGTGCCAGCAGCCCGGGCCCCAGGAAGGGGTCACCCCTCCACTTT. Translation gives CASSPGPRKGSPLHF.

This clonotype occurred a few times. This chain joins TRBV9 and TRBJ2-6; D is unclear. The CDR3 consists of 14 residues. Germline V lookup: CDR1 SGDLS, CDR2 YYNGEE. V lost 3 bases to trimming and J lost 7 bases, with 11 bases between them. The CDR3 spells CASSGTFGANVLTF. The DNA of the CDR3 is TGTGCCAGCAGCGGGACGTTCGGTGCCAACGTCCTGACTTTC.

V is TRBV20-1 and J is TRBJ2-7, with a weak D call TRBD1 (6 bases). Germline CDR1 DFQATT, CDR2 SNEGSKA (reference sequence). V was cut by 6 bases and J by 5 bases, with 11 bases left in between. This CDR3 spans 11 amino acids. In nucleotides, the CDR3 is TGCAGTGCATCACAGGGTAACGAGCAGTACTTC. It codes for CSASQGNEQYF.

This clonotype has more than one count but fewer than ten. V gene TRBV4-1 combines with J gene TRBJ2-3; 7 nucleotides match TRBD2. The CDR3 is 15 residues long. The J segment lost 5 bases and the V segment lost 0 bases, leaving 5 bases of the junction unmatched. The germline CDR1 and CDR2 sequences are MGHRA and YSYEKL. CDR3: CASSQEAGDIDTQYF. The CDR3 DNA is TGCGCCAGCAGCCAAGAGGCGGGAGACATAGATACGCAGTATTTT.

J is TRBJ1-1 and V is TRBV5-6; a weak D match, TRBD1 (5 bases). The CDR3 runs to 13 residues. The ends were cut back, 8 bases at V and 1 base at J, with 12 bases in the middle. The germline V gene encodes CDR1 SGHDT and CDR2 YYEEEE. CDR3 protein: CARSATGNTEAFF. The CDR3 coding sequence is TGTGCCAGGAGCGCTACAGGGAACACTGAAGCTTTCTTT. Full variable domain (rest looked up from reference TRBV5-6 and TRBJ1-1): DAGVTQSPTHLIKTRGQQVTLRCSPKSGHDTVSWYQQALGQGPQFIFQYYEEEERQRGNFPDRFSGHQFPNYSSELNVNALLLGDSALYLCARSATGNTEAFFGQGTRLTVV.

This clonotype was observed at least ten times. The chain combines TRBV10-3 with TRBJ2-5, with D possibly being TRBD1 or TRBD2 (7 bases each). Trimming took off 6 bases at V and 4 bases at J, with 12 bases between the two ends. Germline CDR1 ENHRY, CDR2 SYGVKD. This CDR3 region has 13 residues. CDR3 DNA sequence: TGTGCCATCAGCGACAGGGAGGGAGAGACCCAGTACTTC. Translating it yields CAISDREGETQYF.

This clonotype has just a few counts. The rearrangement uses TRBV18 and TRBJ2-1, with 12 positions matching TRBD2. Germline CDR1 reads KGHSH; CDR2 reads LQKENI. Unmatched junction bases numbered 8, after V lost 4 bases and J lost 10 bases. CDR3 size: 15 residues. The DNA for the CDR3 is TGTGCCAGCTCACGACTAGCGGGAGACCTCGGGGAGCAGTTCTTC. The encoded protein is CASSRLAGDLGEQFF.

This chain links TRBV28 with TRBJ2-5; 10 bases line up with TRBD2. Germline CDR1 reads MDHEN; CDR2 reads SYDVKM. The CDR3 runs to 16 residues. The V and J ends lost 5 bases and 2 bases, in that order; junction bases with no gene match: 8. The CDR3 loop is CASSIIAGGLQETQYF. The CDR3 nucleotides read TGTGCCAGCAGTATTATAGCGGGAGGCCTACAAGAGACCCAGTACTTC.

This clonotype appeared a few times. V is TRBV30 and J is TRBJ2-1; D is unclear. The CDR3 runs 13 residues. The germline V gene encodes CDR1 GTSNPN and CDR2 SVGIG (reference sequence). The ends were cut back, 3 bases at V and 4 bases at J, with 10 bases in the middle. In DNA, the CDR3 is TGTGCCTGGAGGGGGTACCTTTACAATGAGCAGTTCTTC. Translation gives CAWRGYLYNEQFF.

This clonotype has a handful of counts. This chain joins TRBV4-3 and TRBJ2-2; 10 bases line up with TRBD1. Per germline, CDR1 LGHNA and CDR2 YSLEER. With V trimmed by 2 bases and J by 6 bases, 6 bases remained unmatched. This CDR3 region has 16 residues. CDR3 in amino acids: CASSQSGTGDPGELFF. DNA for the CDR3: TGCGCCAGCAGCCAATCCGGGACAGGGGACCCCGGGGAGCTGTTTTTT.

This clonotype was counted only a few times. The chain couples TRBV25-1 to TRBJ2-6; perhaps TRBD1 as D (5 bases). The germline V and J ends were trimmed by 10 bases and 2 bases, with 12 bases remaining between them. This CDR3 is 14 amino acids long. Germline V gene sequence: CDR1 MGHDK, CDR2 SYGVNS. The DNA for the CDR3 is TGTGCCACCAGGGCGGCAGCTGGGGCCAACGTCCTGACTTTC. Residues: CATRAAAGANVLTF.

The CDR3 reads CASPGGTSGYNEQFF. In DNA, the CDR3 is TGTGCCAGCCCGGGGGGGACTAGCGGGTATAATGAGCAGTTCTTC. V gene TRBV6-1 combines with J gene TRBJ2-1; TRBD2 aligns across 12 bases. Per germline, CDR1 MNHNS and CDR2 SASEGT. CDR3 size: 15 residues. V gave up 8 bases and J gave up 7 bases; unmatched junction bases: 9.

This clonotype has ten or more counts. The J gene is TRBJ2-7, the V gene TRBV16; perhaps TRBD1 as D (6 bases). Germline CDR1 and CDR2: KGHSY and FQNENV. V dropped 3 bases and J dropped 2 bases, with 8 bases sitting between them. The CDR3 runs 13 residues. The CDR3 loop reads CASSQGQTYEQYF. As DNA, the CDR3 is TGTGCCAGCAGCCAGGGACAAACCTACGAGCAGTACTTC.

This clonotype was found a few times. V usage is TRBV7-6 and J usage is TRBJ2-2, with D possibly being TRBD1 or TRBD2 (5 bases each). Germline V gives CDR1 SGHVS, CDR2 FNYEAQ. The CDR3 loop spans 15 amino acids. Trimming removed 1 base at V and 1 base at J, with 7 bases between. CDR3 DNA sequence: TGTGCCAGCAGCTTAGTGGGACGGAACACCGGGGAGCTGTTTTTT. Translating it yields CASSLVGRNTGELFF.

This rearrangement joins TRBV28 to TRBJ2-3; no firm D call. Germline V gene data show CDR1 as MDHEN and CDR2 as SYDVKM. The V gene lost 5 bases and the J gene lost 5 bases, with 14 bases spanning the gap. The CDR3 spans 14 residues. The CDR3 DNA reads as TGTGCCAGCAGTACCCTAGTCGAATTAGATACGCAGTATTTT. It encodes CASSTLVELDTQYF.

This clonotype was counted many times. This rearrangement joins TRBV30 to TRBJ2-3; D not resolved. The germline CDR1 and CDR2 sequences are GTSNPN and SVGIG (reference sequence). The V end lost 2 bases, the J end lost 6 bases, and 9 bases lay between the germline ends. The CDR3 consists of 12 residues. The CDR3 DNA reads as TGTGCCTGGAGTCTGCTAACGGATACGCAGTATTTT. As protein: CAWSLLTDTQYF.